The T cell receptor (beta chain) described here comes from a study of blood T cells in healthy people across ages. The sample holds many counts of this clonotype. For the second PCR, which ran for about 6 to 11 cycles, a sample-barcoded 5' primer and a J-beta primer mix were used. From the 5' RACE reads, TCRdb called clonotypes with MiXCR, one entry per CDR3 protein. The sample gives 1 million or so distinct CDR3 sequences, 40% to 50% of which show up once; approximately 17% is in the top ten. V lost 5 bases to trimming and J lost 4 bases; unmatched junction nucleotides: 5. The CDR3 runs to 15 residues. Germline CDR1 is SGHAT and CDR2 is FQNNGV.

The clonotype comes from a woman aged 55-69 years in good health. Sequencing input: blood. The J gene is TRBJ2-5, the V gene TRBV11-2; TRBD1 aligns across 12 bases. CDR3 nucleotides: TGTGCCAGCAGCCCGGGACAGGGGGCCACAGAGACCCAGTACTTC. Translating it yields CASSPGQGATETQYF. Drawing the rest from reference TRBV11-2 and TRBJ2-5, the complete variable domain is EAGVAQSPRYKIIEKRQSVAFWCNPISGHATLYWYQQILGQGPKLLIQFQNNGVVDDSQLPKDRFSAERLKGVDSTLKIQPAKLEDSAVYLCASSPGQGATETQYFGPGTRLLVL.